What follows are 30 T cell receptor beta chains derived from one specimen sequenced in a study of naive and memory T cell subsets. Whole blood, over 2 ml, came from adult healthy volunteers. For blood and skin samples, reverse transcription used TCR alpha and beta constant primers. TCRdb re-derived calls from the 5' RACE reads in MiXCR, one entry per CDR3 protein. The table shows tens of thousands of distinct CDR3 sequences, with approximately 3.9% occurring only once. The receptor set was obtained from a male donor in good health.

In its sample, this clonotype was seen many times. The J gene is TRBJ2-1, the V gene TRBV11-2, with TRBD1 matching 7 bases. The CDR3 covers 17 residues. V trimming: 4 bases; J trimming: 3 bases; junction bases outside the gene matches: 12. From germline, CDR1 is SGHAT and CDR2 FQNNGV. The CDR3 nucleotides are TGTGCCAGCAGCTATCACAGGGGCCCCCTGAACTACAATGAGCAGTTCTTC. Its protein is CASSYHRGPLNYNEQFF.

In this sample, this clonotype turned up many times. The V gene is TRBV6-5, the J gene TRBJ2-3; 9 bases match TRBD2. CDR1 is MNHEY, CDR2 SVGAGI, per germline. V was clipped by 0 bases and J by 2 bases; unmatched bases: 9. This CDR3 comprises 18 residues. CDR3 coding DNA: TGTGCCAGCAGTTACTCGATGGGCCTAGCGGGAATCACAGATACGCAGTATTTT. It yields the protein CASSYSMGLAGITDTQYF.

This clonotype appeared many times. The chain couples TRBV5-1 to TRBJ1-3; maybe TRBD1 (6 bases). The length of the CDR3 is 16 residues. Trimming took off 0 bases at V and 0 bases at J, with 10 bases between the two ends. Germline CDR1 and CDR2: SGHRS and YFSETQ. Written as DNA, the CDR3 is TGCGCCAGCAGCTTGGAGACAGGTGACTCTGGAAACACCATATATTTT. This sequence encodes CASSLETGDSGNTIYF.

This clonotype has at least ten counts. The chain recombines TRBV19 with TRBJ2-3; D is perhaps TRBD2 (5 bases). V dropped 6 bases and J dropped 0 bases, with 13 bases sitting between them. This CDR3 is 15 amino acids long. The V gene's germline CDR1 is LNHDA and CDR2 SQIVND (reference sequence). For the CDR3, the DNA is TGTGCCAGTAGCAAGGTCCAGCGGAGCACAGATACGCAGTATTTT. Its translation: CASSKVQRSTDTQYF. Full variable domain (missing parts from reference TRBV19 and TRBJ2-3): DGGITQSPKYLFRKEGQNVTLSCEQNLNHDAMYWYRQDPGQGLRLIYYSQIVNDFQKGDIAEGYSVSREKKESFPLTVTSAQKNPTAFYLCASSKVQRSTDTQYFGPGTRLTVL.

Ten or more counts support this clonotype. This rearrangement joins TRBV7-9 to TRBJ2-1, with a weak D call TRBD2 (6 bases). In germline, CDR1 is SEHNR, CDR2 FQNEAQ (reference sequence). This CDR3 has 16 residues. Trimming left V 2 bases short and J 5 bases short, with 16 bases between. CDR3 bases: TGTGCCAGCAGCTTAAGGAGGGCAGGACCTAACAATGAGCAGTTCTTC. This gives the protein CASSLRRAGPNNEQFF.

This clonotype was picked up many times. The chain recombines TRBV19 with TRBJ2-5; no clear D gene. Deletions cut 3 bases from V and 4 bases from J, with 15 bases between. CDR1 is LNHDA, CDR2 SQIVND, per germline (reference sequence). The CDR3 consists of 15 residues. The CDR3 loop reads CASSIRWGSVETQYF. The DNA for the CDR3 is TGTGCCAGTAGTATCAGGTGGGGATCGGTAGAGACCCAGTACTTC.

This clonotype was seen repeatedly, ten times or more. The V gene is TRBV20-1, the J gene TRBJ2-4; D perhaps matches TRBD2 (6 bases). This CDR3 is 13 amino acids long. Per the germline V gene, CDR1 is DFQATT and CDR2 is SNEGSKA (reference sequence). V dropped 6 bases and J dropped 8 bases, with 17 bases sitting between them. In DNA form, the CDR3 reads TGCAGTGCCGCCCCGGGGCCGGGGGACATTCAGTACTTC. Translated, it gives CSAAPGPGDIQYF.

There are many counts of this clonotype. The rearrangement joins TRBV5-5 to TRBJ2-7; TRBD2 matches at 7 bases. Germline-derived CDR1 and CDR2 are SGHKS and YYEKEE (reference sequence). This CDR3 spans 15 amino acids. The V gene end was trimmed by 0 bases and the J gene end by 0 bases; junction bases not matched to a gene: 3. The chain's CDR3 is CASSLEVAGSYEQYF. CDR3 sequence (DNA): TGTGCCAGCAGCTTGGAGGTAGCGGGCTCCTACGAGCAGTACTTC.

This clonotype has at least ten counts. V and J are TRBV12-3 or TRBV12-4 and TRBJ1-2; tentatively, D is TRBD1 (5 bases). This CDR3 spans 14 amino acids. V lost 3 bases, J lost 3 bases, and 11 bases lay in between. CDR3 DNA: TGTGCCAGCAGTTTGACAGAGGTAGACTATGGCTACACCTTC. Its protein is CASSLTEVDYGYTF.

On this clonotype: It may be a read error: a sequence one base away is much more abundant. V usage is TRBV14 and J usage is TRBJ1-2; D is unclear. V lost 2 bases to trimming and J lost 13 bases, with 5 bases between them. The V gene's germline CDR1 is SGHDN and CDR2 FVKESK. The CDR3 consists of 9 residues. This CDR3 is CASSQCSTF. In nucleotides, the CDR3 is TGTGCCAGCAGCCAATGCAGCACCTTC. The whole variable domain, filled in from reference TRBV14 and TRBJ1-2, reads EAGVTQFPSHSVIEKGQTVTLRCDPISGHDNLYWYRRVMGKEIKFLLHFVKESKQDESGMPNNRFLAERTGGTYSTLKVQPAELEDSGVYFCASSQCSTFGSGTRLTVV.

This clonotype came up a few times. A much larger clone differs from this one at a single base, so this may be a read error. The gene calls are TRBV29-1 and TRBJ2-1; D remains unclear. The V end was cut by 5 bases, the J end by 6 bases, with 17 bases between. This CDR3 has 14 residues. Germline values: CDR1 SQVTM, CDR2 ANQGSEA. The CDR3 nucleotides read TGCAGCGTTACTGGTTTCACGGGCGGCAATGAGCAGTTCTTC. As protein: CSVTGFTGGNEQFF.

A few counts support this clonotype. V gene TRBV5-1 combines with J gene TRBJ2-7; 8 bases fit TRBD1. The CDR3 spans 16 residues. The germline V gene has CDR1 SGHRS and CDR2 YFSETQ. With 5 bases clipped from V and 2 bases from J, the junction kept 12 bases outside the gene matches. Here the CDR3 reads CASRYGTGQGTYEQYF. CDR3 sequence (DNA): TGCGCCAGCAGATACGGTACTGGACAGGGAACCTACGAGCAGTACTTC.

This clonotype has at least ten counts. The chain has TRBV27 and TRBJ1-3; D remains ambiguous. The ends were cut back, 0 bases at V and 5 bases at J, with 8 bases in the middle. The CDR3 has 14 amino acids. The germline CDR1 and CDR2 sequences are MNHEY and SMNVEV (reference sequence). CDR3 loop: CASSLSSGRNTIYF. DNA of the CDR3: TGTGCCAGCAGTTTATCATCAGGAAGAAACACCATATATTTT.

The chain couples TRBV14 to TRBJ1-6; D may be TRBD1 (5 bases). CDR3 length: 15 residues. Germline values: CDR1 SGHDN, CDR2 FVKESK. V lost 1 base to trimming and J lost 8 bases, with 12 bases between them. The CDR3 bases are TGTGCCAGCAGCCAAGTTACGGGGACGGATTCACCCCTCCACTTT. Amino acids: CASSQVTGTDSPLHF.

This clonotype has ten or more counts. The chain carries TRBV28 and TRBJ1-5, with D possibly being TRBD1 (5 bases). The CDR3 runs to 15 residues. V lost 4 bases, J lost 2 bases, and 12 bases lay in between. Germline CDR1 is MDHEN and CDR2 is SYDVKM. CDR3 loop: CASSSLGGGNQPQHF. The CDR3 coding sequence is TGTGCCAGCAGTTCCCTTGGGGGGGGCAATCAGCCCCAGCATTTT.

At least ten counts were recorded for this clonotype. J is TRBJ2-1 and V is TRBV19; TRBD2 is a possible D gene (6 bases). Germline V gene data show CDR1 as LNHDA and CDR2 as SQIVND (reference sequence). V lost 6 bases, J lost 5 bases, and 11 bases lay in between. The CDR3 is made up of 13 amino acids. The CDR3 is CASSRTTHNEQFF. For the CDR3, the DNA is TGTGCCAGTAGCAGGACTACACACAATGAGCAGTTCTTC.

By share of the sample, this clonotype is medium-sized. The genes are TRBV11-2 and TRBJ2-7; TRBD1 is a possible D gene (6 bases). V lost 1 base and J 3 bases, leaving 7 bases between the germline ends. The CDR3 spans 13 residues. The germline gives CDR1 SGHAT, CDR2 FQNNGV. The CDR3 DNA sequence: TGTGCCAGCAGCTTAGGACAGGTCTACGAGCAGTACTTC. It encodes CASSLGQVYEQYF.

A note on this clonotype: One base away lies a much larger clone, so this may be a sequencing read error. The CDR3 does not close with the conserved phenylalanine or tryptophan, likely indicating a read error. The V call is TRBV2, the J call TRBJ2-3, with TRBD1 matching 7 bases. V lost 9 bases to trimming and J lost 9 bases; unmatched junction nucleotides: 6. This CDR3 is 11 amino acids long. CDR1 is SNHLY, CDR2 FYNNEI, per germline. CDR3 loop: CARQGQLTQYS. The CDR3 coding sequence is TGTGCCAGACAGGGACAGCTAACGCAGTATTCT.

This clonotype was observed at least ten times. The chain links TRBV19 to TRBJ1-2; D unresolved. The CDR3 has 13 residues. The germline V gene has CDR1 LNHDA and CDR2 SQIVND (reference sequence). V lost 2 bases and J lost 3, with 7 bases in between. The CDR3 DNA reads TGTGCCAGTAGTATAACCTCGCACTATGGCTACACCTTC. As protein: CASSITSHYGYTF.

This clonotype was counted many times. The CDR3 DNA reads TGTGCCAGCAGCGACAAGGCCGCAGGGCGCGGAGAGACCCAGTACTTC. As protein: CASSDKAAGRGETQYF. This chain joins TRBV3-1 and TRBJ2-5; a possible D gene is TRBD1 (5 bases). CDR3 length: 16 amino acids. Germline V CDR1 and CDR2: LGHDT, YNNKEL (reference sequence). V lost 5 bases, J lost 4 bases, and 20 bases lay in between.

This clonotype has at least ten counts. The J gene is TRBJ2-1, the V gene TRBV5-1, with D possibly being TRBD1 or TRBD2 (5 bases each). Germline CDR1 SGHRS, CDR2 YFSETQ. The CDR3 is made up of 14 amino acids. Trimming cost V 2 bases and J 7 bases, with 13 bases left between them. The DNA for the CDR3 is TGCGCCAGCAGCTTTATAGGGACGTGGAATGAGCAGTTCTTC. Translated: CASSFIGTWNEQFF.

Many counts were recorded for this clonotype. The chain couples TRBV12-3 or TRBV12-4 to TRBJ2-5; TRBD2 is a possible D gene (6 bases). V lost 8 bases and J lost 3, with 10 bases in between. The CDR3 spans 12 residues. CDR3 coding DNA: TGTGCCAGCGGCCGGGGGAAAGAGACCCAGTACTTC. As protein: CASGRGKETQYF.

This clonotype was detected many times. The chain is built from TRBV29-1 and TRBJ2-7; 13 bases map to TRBD2. The CDR3 spans 17 residues. J lost 1 base, V lost 2 bases, and 8 bases had no gene match. Looked up from germline, CDR1 is SQVTM and CDR2 is ANQGSEA. CDR3 residues: CSVEIGLAGVPSYEQYF. As DNA, the CDR3 is TGCAGCGTTGAAATTGGACTAGCGGGAGTACCATCCTACGAGCAGTACTTC.

This clonotype qualifies as medium-sized (0.01 to 0.1%). V is TRBV20-1 and J is TRBJ2-5, with 15 bases aligning to TRBD2. Germline CDR1 and CDR2: DFQATT and SNEGSKA (reference sequence). The CDR3 spans 15 residues. J was trimmed by 5 bases and V by 3 bases; bases with no gene match: 4. This CDR3 is CSASAGTSGRETQYF. CDR3 bases: TGCAGTGCTAGCGCCGGGACTAGCGGGAGGGAGACCCAGTACTTC.

This clonotype was picked up many times. The rearrangement uses TRBV29-1 and TRBJ2-5, with 7 bases identical to TRBD1. Germline lookup yields CDR1 SQVTM and CDR2 ANQGSEA. The CDR3 sequence is 13 residues long. The J segment lost 2 bases and the V segment lost 6 bases, leaving 6 bases of the junction unmatched. The CDR3 sequence is CSVSGTAQETQYF. CDR3 nucleotides: TGCAGCGTGTCTGGGACAGCTCAAGAGACCCAGTACTTC.

This clonotype has a count of ten or more. V is TRBV6-1 and J is TRBJ1-3; D may be TRBD1 (6 bases). V lost 2 bases and J lost 0, with 20 bases in between. Germline CDR1 is MNHNS and CDR2 is SASEGT. The CDR3 sequence is 19 residues long. The CDR3, as DNA: TGTGCCAGCAGTGAACAACGGGCGTTCTGGGGGCCCTCTGGAAACACCATATATTTT. Encoded protein: CASSEQRAFWGPSGNTIYF.

At least ten counts were recorded for this clonotype. The chain joins TRBV29-1 to TRBJ2-2; no reliable D call. There are 14 residues in the CDR3. Germline V CDR1 and CDR2: SQVTM, ANQGSEA. The V end lost 1 base, the J end lost 5 bases, and 11 bases lay between the germline ends. CDR3 region: CSVEVWRATGELFF. For the CDR3, the DNA is TGCAGCGTTGAAGTGTGGCGAGCTACCGGGGAGCTGTTTTTT.

Many counts were recorded for this clonotype. V and J are TRBV7-9 and TRBJ2-1, with TRBD2 identical over 7 bases. This CDR3 contains 15 residues. CDR1 and CDR2 (germline): SEHNR, FQNEAQ (reference sequence). With V trimmed by 2 bases and J by 5 bases, 6 bases remained unmatched. CDR3 DNA: TGTGCCAGCAGCTTACTAGCGGTTTACGACAATGAGCAGTTCTTC. It encodes CASSLLAVYDNEQFF.

This clonotype was counted ten times or more. The V call is TRBV10-2, the J call TRBJ2-7, with D perhaps TRBD1 or TRBD2 (6 bases each). The CDR3 extends over 14 amino acids. From germline, CDR1 is WSHSY and CDR2 SAAADI. V gave up 2 bases and J gave up 5 bases, with 13 bases separating them. Here the CDR3 DNA reads TGCGCCAGCAGTGAGCTGTCGGGGGCCCACGAGCAGTACTTC. This encodes CASSELSGAHEQYF.

This clonotype was observed at least ten times. DNA of the CDR3: TGTGCCAGCAGTGAAGCAGTGAACACTGAAGCTTTCTTT. It is translated as CASSEAVNTEAFF. The J gene is TRBJ1-1, the V gene TRBV2; no clear D gene. With 0 bases removed from V and 0 bases from J, the gap between germline ends came to 2 bases. The germline CDR1 and CDR2 sequences are SNHLY and FYNNEI. There are 13 residues in the CDR3.